The table lists the clone carrying this TCR beta chain with many counts. What it binds is not known. The sample belongs to a study of T-cell reconstitution after alpha-beta-depleted transplantation in children. Unique molecular identifiers tagged the TCRbeta library. TCRdb processed the PCR reads anew with MiXCR; each CDR3 protein has one entry. The table lists tens of thousands of distinct CDR3 sequences, just under 5% of them singletons. Study results and limitations: One year post-transplant, T-cell counts and diversity were largely derived from T cells produced anew. Surviving recipient T cells and intrathymic progenitors accounted for some patients' high TCRbeta diversity at day 60. It was reported that alpha-beta T cells came from several hundred expanded graft clones (about two months after transplant).

The CDR3 is made up of 14 amino acids. CDR1 and CDR2 from the germline V gene are SEHNR and FQNEAQ (reference sequence). Trimming took 5 bases from V and 7 from J; bases not matched to a gene: 7. The receptor's source is a boy younger than two who had a stem cell transplant for acute myeloid leukemia, so the T cells may come from the graft donor. This sample comprised PBMCs, mostly from graft donor cells, obtained 180 days after TCRalphabeta/CD19-depleted stem cell transplant. The chain recombines TRBV7-9 with TRBJ1-5; 8 positions match TRBD1. CDR3: CASSPRGRGQPQHF. The CDR3 DNA follows: TGTGCCAGCAGCCCCAGGGGGCGAGGGCAGCCCCAGCATTTT.